This entry concerns a single TCR beta chain. This specimen comes from a study of blood T cell repertoires in COVID-19. Germline-derived CDR1 and CDR2 are SGHRS and YFSETQ. The ends lost 8 bases at V and 0 bases at J; junction bases unmatched: 4. CDR3 length equals 14 residues. Participants' reported clinical history set cohort assignment. Authors' analysis steps: For nucleated cells, counts were estimated from reference gene primer amplification. TCRdb's table, derived via immunoSEQ multiplex PCR, lists solely in-frame clones and lacks some. That table is the source of V, J and clone size, and D and trimming were worked out from the DNA. The repertoire includes about 20,000 clones, approximately 89% of them detected once, and about 5% sits in the top ten.

The sequencing input was PBMCs or T cells enriched from blood (not recorded which). The receptor was isolated from a woman aged 25-40 years who had recovered from COVID-19. V gene TRBV5-1 combines with J gene TRBJ2-5; 10 nucleotides agree with TRBD2. CDR3 sequence: CASSGGTYQETQYF. In DNA form, the CDR3 reads TGCGCCAGTAGCGGGGGGACGTACCAAGAGACCCAGTACTTC.